This TCR beta chain derives from a study of blood T cells in healthy people across ages. The authors ran a second PCR of about 7 to 12 cycles using a sample-barcoded 5' primer and a J-beta primer mix. TCRdb ran MiXCR on the 5' RACE reads and lists one entry per CDR3 protein. The sample includes about 640,000 distinct CDR3 sequences, approximately 59% of them seen just once. Only a few counts were recorded for this clonotype. The CDR3 is made up of 15 amino acids. Germline loops: CDR1 MDHEN, CDR2 SYDVKM. V lost 2 bases, J lost 1 base, and 3 bases stayed unmatched. The specimen was blood. This sequence was found in a man between 60 and 75 years old in good health. The V gene is TRBV28, the J gene TRBJ2-5; 8 positions agree with TRBD1. The CDR3 protein is CASSLPTGGQETQYF. The CDR3 bases are TGTGCCAGCAGTTTACCCACAGGGGGCCAAGAGACCCAGTACTTC. Using reference TRBV28 and TRBJ2-5 for the parts outside the CDR3, the full variable domain is DVKVTQSSRYLVKRTGEKVFLECVQDMDHENMFWYRQDPGLGLRLIYFSYDVKMKEKGDIPEGYSVSREKKERFSLILESASTNQTSMYLCASSLPTGGQETQYFGPGTRLLVL.